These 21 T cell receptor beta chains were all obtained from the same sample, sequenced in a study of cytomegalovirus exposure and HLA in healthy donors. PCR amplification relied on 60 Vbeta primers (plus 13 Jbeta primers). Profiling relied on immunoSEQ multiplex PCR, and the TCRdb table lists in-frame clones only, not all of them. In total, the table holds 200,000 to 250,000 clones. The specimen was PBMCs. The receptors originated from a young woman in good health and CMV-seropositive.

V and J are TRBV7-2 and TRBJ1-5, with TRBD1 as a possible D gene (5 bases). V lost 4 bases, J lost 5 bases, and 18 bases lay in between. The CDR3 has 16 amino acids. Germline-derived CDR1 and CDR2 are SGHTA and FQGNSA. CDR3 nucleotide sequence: TGTGCCAGCAGCTATAGTGGGGGGGTTTTCGATCAGCCCCAGCATTTT. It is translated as CASSYSGGVFDQPQHF.

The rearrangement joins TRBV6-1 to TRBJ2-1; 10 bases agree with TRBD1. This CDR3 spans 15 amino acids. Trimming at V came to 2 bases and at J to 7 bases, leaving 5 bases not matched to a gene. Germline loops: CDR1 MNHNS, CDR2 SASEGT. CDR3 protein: CASSEPGQGWNEQFF. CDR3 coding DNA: TGTGCCAGCAGTGAACCGGGACAGGGGTGGAATGAGCAGTTCTTC.

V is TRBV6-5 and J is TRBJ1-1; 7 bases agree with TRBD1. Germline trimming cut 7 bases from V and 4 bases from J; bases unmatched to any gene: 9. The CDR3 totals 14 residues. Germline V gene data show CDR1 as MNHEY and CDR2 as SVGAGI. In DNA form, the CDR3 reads TGTGCCAGCAAGACGGTACAGGGGATCACTGAAGCTTTCTTT. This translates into CASKTVQGITEAFF.

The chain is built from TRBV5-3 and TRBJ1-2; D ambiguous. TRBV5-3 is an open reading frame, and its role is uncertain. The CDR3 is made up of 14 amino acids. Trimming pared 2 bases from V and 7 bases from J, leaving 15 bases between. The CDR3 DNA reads TGTGCCAGAAGCTTCTGGTTTTTTCGAGGTGGCTACACCTTC. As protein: CARSFWFFRGGYTF.

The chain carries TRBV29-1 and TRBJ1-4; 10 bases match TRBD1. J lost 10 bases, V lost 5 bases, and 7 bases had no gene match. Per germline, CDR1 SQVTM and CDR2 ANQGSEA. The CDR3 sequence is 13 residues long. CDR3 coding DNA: TGCAGCGTTTCCCCGGACAGGGGGGGAAAACTGTTTTTT. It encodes CSVSPDRGGKLFF.

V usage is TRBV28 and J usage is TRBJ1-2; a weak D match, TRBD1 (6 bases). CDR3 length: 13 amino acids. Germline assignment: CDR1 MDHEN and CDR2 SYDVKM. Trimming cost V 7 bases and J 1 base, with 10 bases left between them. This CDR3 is CASMDSYNYGYTF. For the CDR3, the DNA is TGTGCCAGCATGGACAGCTATAACTATGGCTACACCTTC.

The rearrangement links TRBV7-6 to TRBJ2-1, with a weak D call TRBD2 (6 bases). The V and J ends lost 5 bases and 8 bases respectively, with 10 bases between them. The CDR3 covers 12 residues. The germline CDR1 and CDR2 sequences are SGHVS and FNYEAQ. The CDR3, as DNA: TGTGCCAGCAGCGGTAGCGGCGATGAGCAGTTCTTC. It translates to CASSGSGDEQFF.

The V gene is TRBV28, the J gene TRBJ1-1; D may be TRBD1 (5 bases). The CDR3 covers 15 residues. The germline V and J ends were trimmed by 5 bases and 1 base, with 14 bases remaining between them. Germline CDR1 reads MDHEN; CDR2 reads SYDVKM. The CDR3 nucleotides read TGTGCCAGCAGTCGAGCCCATACAGGGAACACTGAAGCTTTCTTT. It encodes CASSRAHTGNTEAFF.

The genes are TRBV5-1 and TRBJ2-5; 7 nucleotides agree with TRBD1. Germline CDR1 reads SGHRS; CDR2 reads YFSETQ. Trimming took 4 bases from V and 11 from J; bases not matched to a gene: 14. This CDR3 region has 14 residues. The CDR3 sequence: CASSLGQASGEQYF. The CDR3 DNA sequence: TGCGCCAGCAGCCTAGGACAGGCGTCTGGGGAGCAGTACTTC.

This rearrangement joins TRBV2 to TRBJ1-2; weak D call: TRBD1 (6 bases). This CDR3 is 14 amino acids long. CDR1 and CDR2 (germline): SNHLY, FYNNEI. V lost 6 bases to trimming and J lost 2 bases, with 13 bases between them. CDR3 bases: TGTGCCAGCAGCTCGTACCAGGGGAACTATGGCTACACCTTC. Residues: CASSSYQGNYGYTF.

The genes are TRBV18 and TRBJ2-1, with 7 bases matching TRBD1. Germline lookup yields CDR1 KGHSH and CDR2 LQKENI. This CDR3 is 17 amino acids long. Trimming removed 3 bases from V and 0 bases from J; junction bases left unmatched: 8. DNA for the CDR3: TGTGCCAGCTCACCCGGGACAGCACTTAGCTCCTACAATGAGCAGTTCTTC. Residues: CASSPGTALSSYNEQFF.

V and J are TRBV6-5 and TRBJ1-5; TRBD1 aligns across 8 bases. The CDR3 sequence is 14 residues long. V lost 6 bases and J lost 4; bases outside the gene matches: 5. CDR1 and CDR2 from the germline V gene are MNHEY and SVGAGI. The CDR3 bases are TGTGCCAGCAGCTGGACAGGGTCTAATCAGCCCCAGCATTTT. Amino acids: CASSWTGSNQPQHF.

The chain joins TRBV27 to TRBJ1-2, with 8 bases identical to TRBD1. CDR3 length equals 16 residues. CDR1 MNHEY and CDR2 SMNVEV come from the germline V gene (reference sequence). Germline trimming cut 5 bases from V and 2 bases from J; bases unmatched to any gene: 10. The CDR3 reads CASSTLQGGANYGYTF. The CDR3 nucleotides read TGTGCCAGCAGTACCCTACAGGGGGGCGCAAACTATGGCTACACCTTC.

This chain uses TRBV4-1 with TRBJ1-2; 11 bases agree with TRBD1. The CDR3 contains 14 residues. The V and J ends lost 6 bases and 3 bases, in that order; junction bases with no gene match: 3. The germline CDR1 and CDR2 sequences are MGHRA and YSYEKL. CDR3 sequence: CASRGTGGDYGYTF. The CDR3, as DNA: TGCGCCAGCAGGGGGACAGGGGGGGACTATGGCTACACCTTC.

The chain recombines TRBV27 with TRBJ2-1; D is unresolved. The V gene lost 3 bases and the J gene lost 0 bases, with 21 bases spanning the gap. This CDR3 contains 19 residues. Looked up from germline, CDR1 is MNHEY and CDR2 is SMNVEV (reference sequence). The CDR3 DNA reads TGTGCCAGCAGTTTCAGACCCTCCGACTTGGCCATCTCCTACAATGAGCAGTTCTTC. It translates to CASSFRPSDLAISYNEQFF.

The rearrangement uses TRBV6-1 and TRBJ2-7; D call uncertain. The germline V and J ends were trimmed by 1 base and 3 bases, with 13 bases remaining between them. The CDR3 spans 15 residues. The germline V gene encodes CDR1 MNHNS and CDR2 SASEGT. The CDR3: CASSEGQALHYEQYF. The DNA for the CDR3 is TGTGCCAGCAGTGAAGGGCAGGCCCTCCACTACGAGCAGTACTTC.

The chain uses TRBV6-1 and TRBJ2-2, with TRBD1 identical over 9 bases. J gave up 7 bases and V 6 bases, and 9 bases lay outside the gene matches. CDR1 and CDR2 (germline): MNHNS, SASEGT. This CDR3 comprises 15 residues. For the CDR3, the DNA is TGTGCCAGCAGGGGGACGACAGGGGGGATCGGGGAGCTGTTTTTT. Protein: CASRGTTGGIGELFF.

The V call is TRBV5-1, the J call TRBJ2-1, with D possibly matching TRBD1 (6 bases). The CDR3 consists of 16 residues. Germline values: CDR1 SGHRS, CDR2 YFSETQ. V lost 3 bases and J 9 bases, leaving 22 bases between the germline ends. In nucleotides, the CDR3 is TGCGCCAGCAGCTCTTCTCAGGGGTGGTACTCGGCTGAGCAGTTCTTC. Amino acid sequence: CASSSSQGWYSAEQFF.

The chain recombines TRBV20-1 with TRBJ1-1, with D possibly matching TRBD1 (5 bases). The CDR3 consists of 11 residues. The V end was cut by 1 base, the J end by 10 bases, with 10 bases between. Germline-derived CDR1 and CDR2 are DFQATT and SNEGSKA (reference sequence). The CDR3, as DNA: TGCAGTGCTAGAGGGGCCGGGGGAGCTTTCTTT. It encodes CSARGAGGAFF.

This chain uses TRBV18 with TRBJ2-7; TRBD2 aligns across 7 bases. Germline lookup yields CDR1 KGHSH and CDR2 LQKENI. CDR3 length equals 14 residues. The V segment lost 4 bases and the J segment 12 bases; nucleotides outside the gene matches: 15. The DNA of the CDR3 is TGTGCCAGCTCACTGCCGGGGCTGAGGGAGGGCCTGTACTTC. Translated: CASSLPGLREGLYF.

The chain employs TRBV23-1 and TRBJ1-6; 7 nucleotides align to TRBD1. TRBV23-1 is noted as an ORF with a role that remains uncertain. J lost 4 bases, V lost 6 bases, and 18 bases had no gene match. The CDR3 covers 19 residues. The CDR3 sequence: CASSVTPRNRGVYNSPLHF. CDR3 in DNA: TGCGCCAGCAGCGTCACCCCACGGAACAGGGGAGTTTATAATTCACCCCTCCACTTT.